These 16 T cell receptor beta chains were sequenced from one sample in a study of shared clonotypes between healthy human individuals. Generated by immunoSEQ multiplex PCR, the TCRdb table keeps only in-frame clones and is missing some. This table holds under 2,000,000 clones, around 96% found once. Positive CCR7 selection of CD45RO-negative cells yielded the naive CD8 cells, and terminally differentiated effector memory CD45RA+ cells were excluded. Sequences were obtained from naive CD8+ T cells sorted from blood. The receptors derive from a man between 18 and 29 years old in good health.

The chain employs TRBV5-1 and TRBJ2-7; D unclear. CDR1 is SGHRS, CDR2 YFSETQ, per germline. This CDR3 spans 15 amino acids. The ends were cut back, 0 bases at V and 1 base at J, with 11 bases in the middle. The CDR3 nucleotides are TGCGCCAGCAGCTTGGAGGTTGCGGCGTCCTACGAGCAGTACTTC. This translates into CASSLEVAASYEQYF.

V usage is TRBV4-3 and J usage is TRBJ2-7; TRBD1 is a possible D gene (9 bases). Per the germline V gene, CDR1 is LGHNA and CDR2 is YSLEER. Trimming took off 0 bases at V and 3 bases at J, with 18 bases between the two ends. This CDR3 region has 17 residues. The CDR3 is CASSQDLAGQGGYEQYF. The CDR3 DNA sequence: TGCGCCAGCAGCCAAGATTTAGCGGGACAGGGTGGCTACGAGCAGTACTTC.

The chain joins TRBV6-6 to TRBJ1-1; D unresolved. The CDR3 length is 14 residues. Deletions cut 7 bases from V and 0 bases from J, with 12 bases between. The germline V gene encodes CDR1 MNHNY and CDR2 SVGAGI (reference sequence). CDR3 sequence reads: CASTPFRLNTEAFF. CDR3 coding DNA: TGTGCCAGCACCCCCTTCAGGTTGAACACTGAAGCTTTCTTT.

The chain recombines TRBV19 with TRBJ2-7; D not certain. V gave up 4 bases and J gave up 6 bases, with 16 bases separating them. Germline V CDR1 and CDR2: LNHDA, SQIVND (reference sequence). There are 14 residues in the CDR3. CDR3 protein: CASSNPGMAIEQYF. The DNA of the CDR3 is TGTGCCAGTAGTAATCCCGGAATGGCAATCGAGCAGTACTTC.

This clone was recorded only once. This chain uses TRBV2 with TRBJ2-3; D is possibly TRBD2 (6 bases). The CDR3 covers 14 residues. V dropped 7 bases and J dropped 10 bases, with 21 bases sitting between them. CDR1 and CDR2 (germline): SNHLY, FYNNEI. The CDR3 here is CASIVGSNVGPQYF. The CDR3 DNA reads TGTGCCAGCATAGTCGGGAGCAATGTGGGCCCGCAGTATTTT.

The genes are TRBV5-1 and TRBJ2-1, with D perhaps matching TRBD1 (6 bases). This CDR3 is built from 15 residues. Trimming left V 1 base short and J 0 bases short, with 8 bases between. CDR1 and CDR2 from the germline V gene are SGHRS and YFSETQ. This CDR3 is CASSLMDSSYNEQFF. The CDR3 nucleotides read TGCGCCAGCAGCTTGATGGACAGCTCCTACAATGAGCAGTTCTTC.

V is TRBV9 and J is TRBJ2-3; 9 positions agree with TRBD1. Germline V gives CDR1 SGDLS, CDR2 YYNGEE. Germline trimming cut 4 bases from V and 2 bases from J; bases unmatched to any gene: 5. This CDR3 spans 15 amino acids. The CDR3 bases are TGTGCCAGCAGCCAACAGGGGGCGACCACAGATACGCAGTATTTT. Encoded protein: CASSQQGATTDTQYF.

The gene calls are TRBV4-3 and TRBJ2-5; D may be TRBD1 or TRBD2 (6 bases each). The CDR3 consists of 15 residues. Germline V gives CDR1 LGHNA, CDR2 YSLEER. Trimming removed 0 bases from V and 2 bases from J, with 10 bases in between. The CDR3 loop is CASSQDRGEQETQYF. The DNA of the CDR3 is TGCGCCAGCAGCCAAGATAGGGGGGAGCAAGAGACCCAGTACTTC.

The chain couples TRBV28 to TRBJ1-2; D is uncertain. This CDR3 is built from 16 residues. Trimming pared 1 base from V and 4 bases from J, leaving 16 bases between. Per the germline V gene, CDR1 is MDHEN and CDR2 is SYDVKM. DNA for the CDR3: TGTGCCAGCAGTTTATTGGCGGTCACGTGGGGCTATGGCTACACCTTC. It encodes CASSLLAVTWGYGYTF.

To note about this clone: Additional DNA sequences in this sample encode the identical CDR3. For the CDR3, the DNA is TGCAGCGTTGAAGAAGGACAGGCGTACGAGCAGTACTTC. Its protein product is CSVEEGQAYEQYF. The chain couples TRBV29-1 to TRBJ2-7; 7 bases match TRBD1. The CDR3 is 13 amino acids. Germline V gene lookup returns CDR1 SQVTM and CDR2 ANQGSEA. With V trimmed by 0 bases and J by 4 bases, 3 bases remained unmatched.

V and J are TRBV7-6 and TRBJ2-1; 11 bases line up with TRBD2. The CDR3 extends over 17 amino acids. The germline CDR1 and CDR2 sequences are SGHVS and FNYEAQ. After removal of 1 base from V and 7 bases from J, the junction contained 9 bases not matched to a gene. CDR3 nucleotide sequence: TGTGCCAGCAGCTTAGATGTTAGGCTAGCGGGAGGAAATGAGCAGTTCTTC. Translating it yields CASSLDVRLAGGNEQFF.

V and J are TRBV5-1 and TRBJ2-2; 8 nucleotides line up with TRBD1. Germline CDR1 and CDR2: SGHRS and YFSETQ. This CDR3 is built from 18 residues. V was clipped by 4 bases and J by 5 bases; unmatched bases: 16. The CDR3 loop is CASSTTYPPGGGTGELFF. The CDR3 DNA reads as TGCGCCAGCAGCACCACGTACCCTCCAGGGGGCGGAACCGGGGAGCTGTTTTTT.

V gene TRBV5-1 combines with J gene TRBJ1-4; 10 bases map to TRBD1. V was pared by 3 bases and J by 7 bases, with 3 bases of the junction left unmatched. This CDR3 is 14 amino acids long. Per germline, CDR1 SGHRS and CDR2 YFSETQ. The DNA of the CDR3 is TGCGCCAGCAGCTCGGGACAGGGGATTGAAAAACTGTTTTTT. It is translated as CASSSGQGIEKLFF.

The chain is built from TRBV30 and TRBJ2-5; D uncertain. Germline V CDR1 and CDR2: GTSNPN, SVGIG (reference sequence). This CDR3 is 12 amino acids long. V lost 6 bases and J 3 bases, leaving 11 bases between the germline ends. In nucleotides, the CDR3 is TGTGCCTGTTCCGGTTGGGAAGAGACCCAGTACTTC. It encodes CACSGWEETQYF.

This rearrangement joins TRBV28 to TRBJ2-5, with 8 bases matching TRBD1. The CDR3 runs to 15 residues. Germline V gives CDR1 MDHEN, CDR2 SYDVKM. J lost 5 bases, V lost 4 bases, and 9 bases had no gene match. CDR3 bases: TGTGCCAGCAGTTCCCCGACAGGGGACGGGGAGACCCAGTACTTC. Protein: CASSSPTGDGETQYF.

This chain links TRBV10-3 with TRBJ1-5; D unresolved. Germline lookup yields CDR1 ENHRY and CDR2 SYGVKD. V was clipped by 3 bases and J by 7 bases, with 13 bases between them. The length of the CDR3 is 14 residues. The CDR3 sequence: CAISDWRSDQPQHF. In DNA, the CDR3 is TGTGCCATCAGTGATTGGAGGTCAGACCAGCCCCAGCATTTT.